Each of the 15 T cell receptor beta chains below was sequenced from the same sample in a study of post-analysis software for immune sequencing data. Incorporated into the TCR beta cDNA libraries were unique molecular identifiers, which served to reduce PCR and sequencing biases. TCRdb used MiXCR to reprocess the PCR reads, holding one entry per CDR3 protein. The sample records some 690,000 distinct CDR3 sequences, 25% to 30% being singletons. These receptors have no known antigen. General study findings and limits: Roughly 5 TRBV segments, TRBV5-6, TRBV5-1 and TRBV20-1 among them, were found more frequent in patients than controls.

Sequences were obtained from blood. The receptors derive from a girl aged 10 to 17 with multiple sclerosis.

This clonotype occurred many times. The junction departs from germline at one end; a sequencing error may be responsible. The rearrangement links TRBV20-1 to TRBJ2-3; D is undetermined. The CDR3 length is 15 residues. CDR1 DFQATT and CDR2 SNEGSKA come from the germline V gene (reference sequence). CDR3 in amino acids: CSARVGGWSIDTQYF. For the CDR3, the DNA is TGCAGTGCTAGAGTAGGCGGTTGGAGCATAGATACGCAGTATTTT.

This clonotype occurred a few times. The chain uses TRBV7-9 and TRBJ2-7, with TRBD2 identical over 9 bases. This CDR3 contains 15 residues. Germline trimming cut 3 bases from V and 1 base from J; bases unmatched to any gene: 4. From germline, CDR1 is SEHNR and CDR2 FQNEAQ (reference sequence). The DNA for the CDR3 is TGTGCCAGCAGCTTCCTGACTAGCGGTTCCTACGAGCAGTACTTC. Protein: CASSFLTSGSYEQYF.

The rearrangement joins TRBV28 to TRBJ1-1; 10 bases agree with TRBD1. The germline V gene has CDR1 MDHEN and CDR2 SYDVKM. Unmatched junction bases numbered 3, after V lost 2 bases and J lost 3 bases. The CDR3 runs 15 residues. CDR3 sequence reads: CASSLPGTGDTEAFF. The CDR3, as DNA: TGTGCCAGCAGTTTACCCGGGACAGGGGACACTGAAGCTTTCTTT.

Remarks on this clonotype: The junction does not match germline at one end; this may be a read error. The V and J genes are TRBV12-3 or TRBV12-4 and TRBJ2-3; D ambiguous. There are 14 residues in the CDR3. CDR3 sequence: CASSLAASTDAQYF. The CDR3 DNA sequence: TGTGCCAGCAGTTTAGCGGCGAGCACAGATGCGCAATATTTT.

V and J are TRBV19 and TRBJ1-1; no firm D call. CDR3 length: 15 amino acids. Trimming took 3 bases from V and 1 from J, leaving 12 bases between them. Germline-derived CDR1 and CDR2 are LNHDA and SQIVND (reference sequence). This chain's CDR3 is CASSMNRRGNTEAFF. CDR3 coding DNA: TGTGCCAGTAGTATGAACCGGAGAGGGAACACTGAAGCTTTCTTT.

This chain uses TRBV19 with TRBJ2-1, with D possibly TRBD2 on 5 matching bases. Germline CDR1 and CDR2: LNHDA and SQIVND (reference sequence). Trimming took 7 bases from V and 7 from J, leaving 20 bases between them. CDR3 length equals 15 residues. The CDR3 is CASKGGLAHENEQFF. CDR3 sequence (DNA): TGTGCCAGTAAGGGCGGGCTAGCCCACGAAAATGAGCAGTTCTTC.

Concerning this clonotype: A junction boundary mismatches the germline segment, possibly from a read error. The V gene is TRBV29-1, the J gene TRBJ2-3, with TRBD1 as a possible D gene (7 bases). Germline CDR1 is SQVTM and CDR2 is ANQGSEA. This CDR3 spans 14 amino acids. The CDR3 coding sequence is TGCAGCGTTGATTACAGGGGAGGAGCGGATACGCGGTATTTT. Its protein product is CSVDYRGGADTRYF.

There are many counts of this clonotype. The chain links TRBV10-3 to TRBJ2-7; 7 bases are a match to TRBD1. Per the germline V gene, CDR1 is ENHRY and CDR2 is SYGVKD. The CDR3 totals 14 residues. The V segment lost 10 bases and the J segment 9 bases; nucleotides outside the gene matches: 18. The CDR3 DNA reads as TGTGCCACAACCCACGGGACAGCGCCGATGGGGCAGTACTTC. Protein product: CATTHGTAPMGQYF.

This rearrangement joins TRBV7-9 to TRBJ1-2, with D hard to call. Looked up from germline, CDR1 is SEHNR and CDR2 is FQNEAQ (reference sequence). Trimming stripped 1 base from V and 2 bases from J, with 11 bases between. This CDR3 spans 15 amino acids. CDR3 DNA sequence: TGTGCCAGCAGCTTAGTCCACGGAACAAACTATGGCTACACCTTC. Translating gives CASSLVHGTNYGYTF. Drawing the rest from reference TRBV7-9 and TRBJ1-2, the complete variable domain is DTGVSQNPRHKITKRGQNVTFRCDPISEHNRLYWYRQTLGQGPEFLTYFQNEAQLEKSRLLSDRFSAERPKGSFSTLEIQRTEQGDSAMYLCASSLVHGTNYGYTFGSGTRLTVV.

The chain recombines TRBV20-1 with TRBJ2-1, with a tentative D call TRBD2 (6 bases). Germline CDR1 reads DFQATT; CDR2 reads SNEGSKA (reference sequence). CDR3 length: 13 residues. This CDR3 is CSGLRGEYNEQFF. CDR3 bases: TGCAGCGGCCTTCGCGGGGAGTACAATGAGCAGTTCTTC.

The J gene is TRBJ2-5, the V gene TRBV6-6; the D is unclear. The CDR3 sequence is 14 residues long. The germline gives CDR1 MNHNY, CDR2 SVGAGI (reference sequence). CDR3 DNA sequence: TGTGCAACTAACGCAGTAACTAACCAAGAGACCCAGTACTTC. Translation gives CATNAVTNQETQYF.

The J gene is TRBJ1-5, the V gene TRBV28, with no clear D. Trimming took 5 bases from V and 4 from J, leaving 18 bases between them. The CDR3 sequence is 16 residues long. The germline gives CDR1 MDHEN, CDR2 SYDVKM. Written as DNA, the CDR3 is TGTGCCAGCAGTCCGCCGGAGGAGGCCCCGAATCAGCCCCAGCATTTT. Translating gives CASSPPEEAPNQPQHF.

This chain connects TRBV21-1 to TRBJ2-4. TRBV21-1 is shown as a pseudogene. The CDR3 contains 15 residues. For the CDR3, the DNA is TGTGCCAGCCCGAGAGAGACACTAGCCAAAAACATTCAGTACTTC. It translates to CASPRETLAKNIQYF.

The rearrangement joins TRBV7-2 to TRBJ1-6; D is possibly TRBD1 (6 bases). V lost 5 bases and J lost 10, with 18 bases in between. This CDR3 has 15 residues. In germline, CDR1 is SGHTA, CDR2 FQGNSA. CDR3 region: CASSAPTGLGSPLHF. The CDR3 nucleotides are TGTGCCAGCAGCGCGCCAACAGGGTTGGGCTCACCCCTCCACTTT.

V gene TRBV20-1 combines with J gene TRBJ2-6; D possibly corresponds to TRBD2 (5 bases). Looked up from germline, CDR1 is DFQATT and CDR2 is SNEGSKA (reference sequence). The CDR3 spans 17 residues. V lost 0 bases, J lost 2 bases, and 14 bases lay in between. CDR3 residues: CSARDYPQRAGANVLTF. The CDR3 nucleotides read TGCAGTGCTAGAGATTACCCTCAGAGGGCTGGGGCCAACGTCCTGACTTTC.